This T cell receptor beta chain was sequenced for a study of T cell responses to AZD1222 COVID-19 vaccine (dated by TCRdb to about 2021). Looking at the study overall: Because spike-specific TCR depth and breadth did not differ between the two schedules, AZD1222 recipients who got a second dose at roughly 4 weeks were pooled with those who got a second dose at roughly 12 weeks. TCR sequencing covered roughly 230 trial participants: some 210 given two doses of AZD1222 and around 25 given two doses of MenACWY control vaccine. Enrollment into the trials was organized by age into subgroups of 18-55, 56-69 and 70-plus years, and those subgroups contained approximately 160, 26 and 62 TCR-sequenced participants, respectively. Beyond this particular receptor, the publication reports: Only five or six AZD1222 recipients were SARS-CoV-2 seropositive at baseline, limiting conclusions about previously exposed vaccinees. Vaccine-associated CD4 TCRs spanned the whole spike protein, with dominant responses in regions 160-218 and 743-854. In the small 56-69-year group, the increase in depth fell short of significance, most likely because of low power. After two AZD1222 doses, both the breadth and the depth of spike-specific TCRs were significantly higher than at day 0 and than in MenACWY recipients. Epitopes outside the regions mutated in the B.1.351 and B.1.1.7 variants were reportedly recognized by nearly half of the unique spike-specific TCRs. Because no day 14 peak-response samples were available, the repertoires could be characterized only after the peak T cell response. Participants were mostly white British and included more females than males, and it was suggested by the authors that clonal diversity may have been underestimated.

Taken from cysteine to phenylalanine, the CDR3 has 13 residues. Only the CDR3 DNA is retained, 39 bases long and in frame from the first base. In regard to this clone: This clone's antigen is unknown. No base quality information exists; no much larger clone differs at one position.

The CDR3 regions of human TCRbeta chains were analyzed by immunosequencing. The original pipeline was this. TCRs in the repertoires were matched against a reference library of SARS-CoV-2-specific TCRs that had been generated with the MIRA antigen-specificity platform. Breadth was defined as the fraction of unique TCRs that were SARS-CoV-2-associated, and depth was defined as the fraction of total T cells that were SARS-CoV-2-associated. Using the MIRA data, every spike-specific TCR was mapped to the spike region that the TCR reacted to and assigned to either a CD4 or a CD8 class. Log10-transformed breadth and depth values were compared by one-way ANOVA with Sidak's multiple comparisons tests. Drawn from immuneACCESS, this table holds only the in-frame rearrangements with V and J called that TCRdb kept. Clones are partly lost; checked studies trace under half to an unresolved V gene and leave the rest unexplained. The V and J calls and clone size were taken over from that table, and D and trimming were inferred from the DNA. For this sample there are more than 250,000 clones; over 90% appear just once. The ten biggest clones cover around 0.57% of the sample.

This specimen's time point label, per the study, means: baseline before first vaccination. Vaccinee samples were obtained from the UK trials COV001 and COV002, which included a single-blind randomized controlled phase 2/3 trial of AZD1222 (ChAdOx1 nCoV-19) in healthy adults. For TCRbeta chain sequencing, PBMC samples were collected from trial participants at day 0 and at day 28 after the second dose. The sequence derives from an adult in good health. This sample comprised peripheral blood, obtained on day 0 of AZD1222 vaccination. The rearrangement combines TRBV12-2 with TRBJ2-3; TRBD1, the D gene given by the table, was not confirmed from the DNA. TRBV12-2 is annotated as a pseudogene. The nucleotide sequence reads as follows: TGTGCAAGTCGCTTGCAGGGCGGAGATACGCAGTATTTT. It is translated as CASRLQGGDTQYF.